Following are 22 T cell receptor beta chains from one sample sequenced in a study of tissue T cells after allogeneic stem cell transplantation. Specified time point: mouse harvest day 7 after allogeneic transplant. Mouse grafts combined 10^7 T-cell-depleted bone marrow cells with 10^6 splenic CD5+ T cells. Clones were sequenced by immunoSEQ multiplex PCR, and TCRdb holds only the in-frame ones, with some missing. The sample has almost 8,500 clones; around 40% are singletons. The sample taken for sequencing was skin. The receptors originated from a female BALB/c mouse given C57BL/6 T cells with graft-versus-host disease after an allogeneic hematopoietic cell transplant.

By its share, this clone is medium-sized. Any gene name here is a mouse gene name. The read ends 1 residue before the CDR3 terminus; that terminus is restored from the germline J gene. The chain links TRBV17 to TRBJ1-4, with 12 positions matching TRBD1. V lost 5 bases and J lost 7; bases outside the gene matches: 2. This CDR3 is 14 amino acids long. The V gene's germline CDR1 is MNHDT and CDR2 YYDKIL. The part of the CDR3 DNA that was read is TGTGCTAGCAGTGGGACAGGGGGCACCGAAAGATTATTT. Its translation is CASSGTGGTERLF. The entire CDR3 sequence reads CASSGTGGTERLFF.

This clone was found a few times. Gene names are the mouse ones. The CDR3 extends 1 residue past the end of the read, so its final part is completed from the germline J gene. The genes are TRBV3 and TRBJ2-1, with TRBD2 matching 7 bases. V lost 2 bases to trimming and J lost 7 bases; unmatched junction nucleotides: 5. Germline V gene sequence: CDR1 SNHLY, CDR2 FYNGKV (reference sequence). The CDR3 contains 14 residues. The CDR3 reads CASSLTWGRAEQFF. CDR3 DNA (partial): TGTGCCAGCAGCTTAACCTGGGGGAGGGCTGAGCAGTTC.

As regards this clone: Genes and germline are mouse. From the germline J gene comes the end of the CDR3, since the read stops 1 residue before it. The J gene is TRBJ1-1, the V gene TRBV3, with TRBD1 identical over 8 bases. The CDR3 totals 15 residues. Germline CDR1 reads SNHLY; CDR2 reads FYNGKV (reference sequence). V shed 0 bases and J 1 base; nucleotides not matched to a gene: 1. The CDR3 region is CASSLAGQGNTEVFF. The CDR3 DNA, read in part, is TGTGCCAGCAGCTTAGCAGGACAGGGGAACACAGAAGTCTTC.

This clone was observed a handful of times. These gene names are mouse names. Sequencing ends 1 residue short of the CDR3 end; the germline J gene provides the rest. The chain recombines TRBV26 with TRBJ2-2, with D possibly TRBD1 on 6 matching bases. V was shortened by 2 bases and J by 4 bases, with 8 bases between the two germline ends. CDR1 is KGHPV and CDR2 is FQNQEV in the germline V gene (reference sequence). This CDR3 spans 14 amino acids. CDR3 sequence reads: CASSLTGPTGQLYF. The sequenced CDR3 bases are TGTGCCAGCAGTCTGACAGGGCCCACCGGGCAGCTCTAC.

Details on this clone: At one end, the junction sequence differs from germline, possibly due to a read error. Gene labels here are mouse ones. Coverage ceases 1 residue before the CDR3 finishes, and the germline J gene fills in the end. V gene TRBV26 combines with J gene TRBJ2-3; TRBD2 matches 8 bases. CDR1 and CDR2 (germline): KGHPV, FQNQEV (reference sequence). The CDR3 consists of 13 residues. This CDR3 is CASILGGAETLYF. CDR3 DNA (partial): TGTGCCAGCATTCTGGGGGGCGCAGAAACGCTGTAT.

In regard to this clone: Here the gene names and germline are mouse. The read comes to an end 1 residue before the CDR3 does, leaving the germline J gene to fill in the end. The chain is built from TRBV26 and TRBJ2-5, with 12 bases identical to TRBD2. Per the germline V gene, CDR1 is KGHPV and CDR2 is FQNQEV (reference sequence). The CDR3 is 15 residues long. J gave up 3 bases and V 7 bases, and 5 bases lay outside the gene matches. CDR3 region: CASTQDWGGQDTQYF. CDR3 bases read: TGTGCCAGCACCCAGGACTGGGGGGGGCAAGACACCCAGTAC.

As to this clone: Mouse germline and gene names are used. The read terminates 1 residue before the CDR3 end, so the remaining end is supplied by the germline J gene. The J gene is TRBJ2-1, the V gene TRBV26, with a possible D match to TRBD2 (6 bases). The CDR3 spans 13 residues. The V and J ends lost 4 bases and 4 bases respectively, with 8 bases between them. Looked up from germline, CDR1 is KGHPV and CDR2 is FQNQEV (reference sequence). CDR3 sequence: CASSRDLYAEQFF. Partial CDR3 DNA: TGTGCCAGCAGTCGGGACTTATATGCTGAGCAGTTC.

This clone is categorized as medium-sized. The genes are named according to mouse. CDR3 amino acids: CASSTSSYEQYF. Partial CDR3 DNA: TGTGCCAGCAGTACGAGCTCCTATGAACAGTAC. The chain is built from TRBV26 and TRBJ2-7, with D unclear. The sequenced fragment ends 1 residue before the CDR3 boundary, so the rest is inferred from the germline J gene. V lost 5 bases and J lost 0, with 5 bases in between. The CDR3 consists of 12 residues. CDR1 KGHPV and CDR2 FQNQEV come from the germline V gene (reference sequence).

Concerning this clone itself: Gene names refer to mouse genes. From the germline J gene comes the end of the CDR3, since the read stops 1 residue before it. This chain connects TRBV26 to TRBJ2-4, with a tentative D call TRBD1 (5 bases). V was shortened by 0 bases and J by 5 bases, with 12 bases between the two germline ends. In germline, CDR1 is KGHPV, CDR2 FQNQEV (reference sequence). CDR3 length equals 15 residues. CDR3 amino acids: CASSLSSGRRNTLYF. CDR3 DNA (partial): TGTGCCAGCAGTCTGTCGTCAGGGCGGAGAAACACCTTGTAC.

This clone was seen more than once but under ten times. The genes are named according to mouse. The sequenced fragment ends 1 residue before the CDR3 boundary, so the rest is inferred from the germline J gene. The rearrangement joins TRBV29 to TRBJ1-4; a weak D match, TRBD1 (6 bases). This CDR3 region has 14 residues. In germline, CDR1 is MSHET, CDR2 SYDVDS. Trimming removed 6 bases at V and 5 bases at J, with 13 bases between. The CDR3 here is CASRPGQKNERLFF. The sequenced part of the CDR3 DNA is TGTGCTAGCAGACCGGGACAAAAGAACGAAAGATTATTT.

Details on this clone: Genes and germline come from the mouse. The missing CDR3 end, 1 residue past where the read stops, is filled in from the germline J gene. This rearrangement joins TRBV26 to TRBJ1-4; D is unclear. V lost 6 bases to trimming and J lost 0 bases, with 5 bases between them. Germline CDR1 is KGHPV and CDR2 is FQNQEV (reference sequence). The CDR3 is 13 residues long. CDR3 bases read: TGTGCCAGCAGCGTCCTTTCCAACGAAAGATTATTT. This encodes CASSVLSNERLF. The entire CDR3 protein is CASSVLSNERLFF.

To note about this clone: The genes and germline here are from mouse. The CDR3 is cut off 1 residue early in the read; its end comes from the germline J gene. The rearrangement uses TRBV3 and TRBJ2-2; 8 bases are a match to TRBD2. The ends lost 1 base at V and 0 bases at J; junction bases unmatched: 1. The length of the CDR3 is 16 residues. The germline CDR1 and CDR2 sequences are SNHLY and FYNGKV (reference sequence). The CDR3 sequence is CASSLGWGANTGQLYF. The sequenced part of the CDR3 DNA is TGTGCCAGCAGCTTAGGCTGGGGGGCAAACACCGGGCAGCTCTAC.

Of note for this clone: Any gene name here is a mouse gene name. The CDR3 end falls 1 residue outside the read, so it is completed with the germline J gene. The genes are TRBV31 and TRBJ1-5, with D hard to call. This CDR3 is 13 amino acids long. Trimming took off 0 bases at V and 5 bases at J, with 8 bases between the two ends. Germline V gives CDR1 GKSSPN, CDR2 SITVG. The CDR3 here is CAWSLREDQAPLF. The covered CDR3 bases are TGTGCCTGGAGTCTACGGGAAGACCAGGCTCCGCTT.

With regard to this clone: The gene names given are mouse names. The CDR3 end is not reached by the read, which stops 1 residue before it; the germline J gene fills it in. The genes are TRBV23 and TRBJ2-5; the D call in the table, TRBD2, was not verified against the DNA. Germline values: CDR1 KGHTA, CDR2 FQNQQP. This CDR3 has 14 amino acids. CDR3 DNA, as far as it was read: TGCTCCAGCAGGAAGACTGGGGGGGGAGACACCCAGTAC. Its translation is CSSRKTGGGDTQY. The whole CDR3 reads CSSRKTGGGDTQYF. The variable domain in full, with the rest retrieved from reference TRBV23 and TRBJ2-5, is DAAVTQKPRYLIKMKGQEAEMKCIPEKGHTAVFWYQQKQSKELKFLIYFQNQQPLDQIDMVKERFSAVCPSSSLCSLGIRTCEAEDSALYLCSSRKTGGGDTQYFGPGTRLLVL.

This clone occurred a few times. Mouse gene names apply. Coverage ceases 1 residue before the CDR3 finishes, and the germline J gene fills in the end. This chain connects TRBV26 to TRBJ1-3; D perhaps matches TRBD1 (6 bases). Germline assignment: CDR1 KGHPV and CDR2 FQNQEV (reference sequence). The CDR3 runs 15 residues. V was cut by 1 base and J by 0 bases, with 7 bases left in between. The CDR3 region is CASSLWTVSGNTLYF. CDR3 DNA (partial): TGTGCCAGCAGTCTGTGGACAGTTTCTGGAAATACGCTCTAT.

This clone rates as medium-sized (0.01 to 0.1%). Any gene name here is a mouse gene name. The read falls 1 residue short of the CDR3 end, and the missing part is taken from the germline J gene. The rearrangement uses TRBV4 and TRBJ2-7; TRBD2 might be the D (6 bases). This CDR3 is 13 amino acids long. The germline V gene has CDR1 LGHDT and CDR2 YNNKQL (reference sequence). The V gene lost 5 bases and the J gene lost 1 base, with 9 bases spanning the gap. This CDR3 is CASSPGTSYEQYF. Incomplete CDR3 DNA: TGTGCCAGCAGCCCTGGGACTTCCTATGAACAGTAC.

This clone was observed a few times. Gene names are mouse gene names. Read coverage stops 1 residue before the CDR3 terminus; the germline J gene supplies the remainder. The chain links TRBV19 to TRBJ2-7; D tentatively fits TRBD1 or TRBD2 (5 bases each). The CDR3 contains 14 residues. The germline V gene has CDR1 FNHDT and CDR2 SITEND (reference sequence). The ends were cut back, 3 bases at V and 0 bases at J, with 10 bases in the middle. This chain's CDR3 is CASSRRGPSYEQYF. The sequenced CDR3 bases are TGTGCCAGCAGTAGGCGGGGCCCCTCCTATGAACAGTAC.

This clone turned up a few times. Gene and germline names: mouse. The read comes to an end 1 residue before the CDR3 does, leaving the germline J gene to fill in the end. This chain links TRBV26 with TRBJ2-1, with D possibly being TRBD1 (6 bases). The germline CDR1 and CDR2 sequences are KGHPV and FQNQEV (reference sequence). The CDR3 runs to 12 residues. V gave up 3 bases and J gave up 7 bases, with 7 bases separating them. The sequenced part of the CDR3 DNA is TGTGCCAGCAGTCTAGGGACAGCTGAGCAGTTC. It codes for CASSLGTAEQF. The whole CDR3 protein reads CASSLGTAEQFF.

A remark on this clone: Mouse germline and gene names are used. The read halts 1 residue ahead of the CDR3 end, with the missing end drawn from the germline J gene. V gene TRBV19 combines with J gene TRBJ2-3; D is undetermined. The CDR3 runs 15 residues. The V end was cut by 2 bases, the J end by 0 bases, with 10 bases between. Per germline, CDR1 FNHDT and CDR2 SITEND (reference sequence). CDR3: CASSIGKASAETLYF. CDR3 bases read: TGTGCCAGCAGTATCGGGAAGGCTAGTGCAGAAACGCTGTAT.

On this clone: Gene names denote mouse genes. The DNA read from the CDR3 is TGCTCCAGCAGTCAATCGGCTGGGGTTAACCAAGACACCCAGTAC. This codes for CSSSQSAGVNQDTQY. From start to end, the CDR3 is CSSSQSAGVNQDTQYF. The chain combines TRBV23 with TRBJ2-5; TRBD2, as called in the table, went unchecked against the DNA. The observed sequence ends 1 residue before the CDR3 terminus, with the missing tail filled in from the germline J gene. In germline, CDR1 is KGHTA, CDR2 FQNQQP. The CDR3 spans 16 residues. The variable domain in full, with the rest retrieved from reference TRBV23 and TRBJ2-5, is DAAVTQKPRYLIKMKGQEAEMKCIPEKGHTAVFWYQQKQSKELKFLIYFQNQQPLDQIDMVKERFSAVCPSSSLCSLGIRTCEAEDSALYLCSSSQSAGVNQDTQYFGPGTRLLVL.

The sample holds one count of this clone. Gene names and germline refer to mouse. Sequencing ends 1 residue short of the CDR3 end; the germline J gene provides the rest. This chain joins TRBV12-1 and TRBJ2-7; TRBD2 agrees at 11 bases. The germline V gene has CDR1 SGHSN and CDR2 HYEKVE. CDR3 length equals 15 residues. J lost 1 base, V lost 2 bases, and 3 bases had no gene match. CDR3 in amino acids: CASSPGLGASYEQYF. The part of the CDR3 DNA that was read is TGTGCCAGCTCTCCGGGACTGGGGGCTTCCTATGAACAGTAC.

For this clone: Each gene name is a mouse one. Sequencing ends 1 residue short of the CDR3 end; the germline J gene provides the rest. The V gene is TRBV20, the J gene TRBJ1-3; TRBD1 might be the D (5 bases). CDR1 and CDR2 from the germline V gene are GFQATS and STVNSAI. There are 14 residues in the CDR3. The germline V and J ends were trimmed by 0 bases and 2 bases, with 8 bases remaining between them. The CDR3 reads CGARDTGAGNTLYF. The sequenced part of the CDR3 DNA is TGTGGTGCTAGGGATACGGGGGCTGGAAATACGCTCTAT.